This T cell receptor (beta chain) was captured in a study of regulatory T cells in long-lasting Graves disease. This clonotype showed up just a few times. V was pared by 5 bases and J by 4 bases, with 17 bases between. The CDR3 has 16 amino acids. CDR1 is MNHEY and CDR2 is SMNVEV in the germline V gene (reference sequence). Indicated time point: newly diagnosed GD, antithyroid drugs for less than 3 months. Scientists built the TCR library using RNA that was extracted from PBMCs. CDR3-region Arm-PCR and iRepertoire HTBI primers produced the TCR beta libraries. TCRdb ran MiXCR on the multiplex PCR reads and lists one entry per CDR3 protein. Of 550,000 to 600,000 distinct CDR3 sequences in the sample, approximately 16% were seen once. The sample was also linked to a second study, of T cells in Graves' hyperthyroidism and ophthalmopathy.

This TCR was recovered from a man aged 18 to 29 with Graves disease. The genes are TRBV27 and TRBJ1-4; D might be TRBD1 (6 bases). The sequenced sample was peripheral blood mononuclear cells (PBMCs), obtained at new diagnosis, from a patient treated with antithyroid drugs. The CDR3 DNA follows: TGTGCCAGCAGTCCCTGGGGGGGCGAGGATAATGAAAAACTGTTTTTT. It specifies CASSPWGGEDNEKLFF.